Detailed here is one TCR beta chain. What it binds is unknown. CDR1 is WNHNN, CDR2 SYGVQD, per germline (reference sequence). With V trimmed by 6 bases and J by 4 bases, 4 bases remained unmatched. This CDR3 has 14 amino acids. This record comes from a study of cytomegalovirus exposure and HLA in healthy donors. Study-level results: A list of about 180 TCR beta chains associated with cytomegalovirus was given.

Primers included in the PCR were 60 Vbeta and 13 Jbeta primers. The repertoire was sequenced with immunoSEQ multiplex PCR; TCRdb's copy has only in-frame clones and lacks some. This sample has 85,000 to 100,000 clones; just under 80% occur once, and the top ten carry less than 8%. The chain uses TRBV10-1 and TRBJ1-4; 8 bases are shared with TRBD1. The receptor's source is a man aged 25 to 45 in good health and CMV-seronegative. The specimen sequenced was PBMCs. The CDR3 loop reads CASSGQGSNEKLFF. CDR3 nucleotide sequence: TGCGCCAGCAGCGGACAGGGAAGTAATGAAAAACTGTTTTTT.